The 11 T cell receptor beta chains listed next were all sequenced from one sample in a study of blood T cell repertoires in COVID-19. Profiled with immunoSEQ multiplex PCR; TCRdb holds only in-frame clones, not every one. Of around 250,000 clones detected, around 88% appear once; the ten largest clones hold about 6%. Sequencing was performed on peripheral blood. The source is a woman aged 80 or older with COVID-19, enrolled during active disease.

The V and J genes are TRBV7-9 and TRBJ1-2; D is possibly TRBD1 (6 bases). Trimming took 3 bases from V and 8 from J, leaving 16 bases between them. Germline-derived CDR1 and CDR2 are SEHNR and FQNEAQ (reference sequence). The CDR3 consists of 14 residues. The CDR3 protein is CASSFSDRRKGYTF. The CDR3 region has the DNA TGTGCCAGCAGCTTTTCTGACAGGAGAAAGGGCTACACCTTC.

This chain links TRBV2 with TRBJ1-6, with a possible D match to TRBD1 (5 bases). The CDR3 is made up of 13 amino acids. Germline V CDR1 and CDR2: SNHLY, FYNNEI. Trimming shortened V by 7 bases and J by 10 bases, and 14 bases separated the two germline ends. CDR3 sequence (DNA): TGTGCCAGCAACGGGGGAACTAGGTCACCCCTCCACTTT. Its translation: CASNGGTRSPLHF. The complete variable domain, with remaining parts taken from reference TRBV2 and TRBJ1-6, reads EPEVTQTPSHQVTQMGQEVILRCVPISNHLYFYWYRQILGQKVEFLVSFYNNEISEKSEIFDDQFSVERPDGSNFTLKIRSTKLEDSAMYFCASNGGTRSPLHFGNGTRLTVT.

The chain joins TRBV12-3 or TRBV12-4 to TRBJ1-2; D gene uncertain. V was trimmed by 6 bases and J by 2 bases, leaving 4 bases between them. CDR3 length: 11 amino acids. CDR3 in amino acids: CASSRNYGYTF. The CDR3, as DNA: TGTGCCAGCAGCCGGAACTATGGCTACACCTTC.

J is TRBJ2-3 and V is TRBV10-3, with 10 bases that match TRBD2. The CDR3 is 15 residues long. Germline values: CDR1 ENHRY, CDR2 SYGVKD. V lost 8 bases to trimming and J lost 5 bases; unmatched junction nucleotides: 10. CDR3 DNA sequence: TGTGCCATCGGAGGAGCGGGGGGGCATAGAGATACGCAGTATTTT. It yields the protein CAIGGAGGHRDTQYF.

The V gene is TRBV7-2, the J gene TRBJ2-5, with D maybe TRBD1 (6 bases). CDR3 length equals 14 residues. CDR1 and CDR2 (germline): SGHTA, FQGNSA. V lost 2 bases and J lost 5, with 12 bases in between. The CDR3 protein is CASSLTGPPETQYF. The CDR3 DNA follows: TGTGCCAGCAGCTTAACAGGGCCCCCGGAGACCCAGTACTTC. The entire variable domain, with the rest obtained from reference TRBV7-2 and TRBJ2-5, is as follows: GAGVSQSPSNKVTEKGKDVELRCDPISGHTALYWYRQSLGQGLEFLIYFQGNSAPDKSGLPSDRFSAERTGGSVSTLTIQRTQQEDSAVYLCASSLTGPPETQYFGPGTRLLVL.

The genes are TRBV3-1 (or the pseudogene TRBV3-2) and TRBJ1-1; D call uncertain. The V and J ends lost 1 base and 6 bases respectively, with 12 bases between them. This CDR3 contains 14 residues. Per germline, CDR1 LGHDT and CDR2 YNNKEL (reference sequence). The CDR3 DNA reads as TGTGCCAGCAGCCAAGGGGGAGGGCTCGCTGAAGCTTTCTTT. Its translation: CASSQGGGLAEAFF.

The chain links TRBV5-1 to TRBJ1-4, with TRBD1 as a possible D gene (6 bases). CDR1 is SGHRS, CDR2 YFSETQ, per germline. Between the trimmed V and J ends, which lost 2 bases and 3 bases, there was a span of 17 bases. The CDR3 loop spans 17 amino acids. CDR3 in amino acids: CASSLGQGYISNEKLFF. The CDR3 DNA sequence: TGCGCCAGCAGCTTAGGGCAGGGGTATATATCTAATGAAAAACTGTTTTTT.

The chain uses TRBV7-9 and TRBJ2-5; 7 bases line up with TRBD2. The junction had 17 bases not matched to a gene; V was cut back by 5 bases and J by 5 bases. Germline CDR1 is SEHNR and CDR2 is FQNEAQ (reference sequence). The length of the CDR3 is 17 residues. The CDR3 loop reads CASSRGLDVVVRETQYF. The CDR3 nucleotides are TGTGCCAGCAGCAGAGGACTAGACGTGGTAGTTCGGGAGACCCAGTACTTC.

This clone was recorded once. The junction shows a germline mismatch at one end, possibly a read error. The chain recombines TRBV5-1 with TRBJ2-1, with D unresolved. Germline CDR1 is SGHRS and CDR2 is YFSETQ. The CDR3 has 16 residues. The CDR3: CVSSLDLVSSYNEQFF. In DNA form, the CDR3 reads TGCGTCAGCAGCTTAGACCTAGTATCCTCCTACAATGAGCAGTTCTTC.

This clone was seen once. The rearrangement links TRBV28 to TRBJ2-1, with D maybe TRBD1 (6 bases). The CDR3 is 15 amino acids. Trimming removed 5 bases at V and 9 bases at J, with 20 bases between. Germline-derived CDR1 and CDR2 are MDHEN and SYDVKM. In DNA, the CDR3 is TGTGCCAGCAGTCGCCCGGGTCAGGGGTTCACTGAGCAGTTCTTC. Translation: CASSRPGQGFTEQFF. Complete variable domain (other parts from reference TRBV28 and TRBJ2-1): DVKVTQSSRYLVKRTGEKVFLECVQDMDHENMFWYRQDPGLGLRLIYFSYDVKMKEKGDIPEGYSVSREKKERFSLILESASTNQTSMYLCASSRPGQGFTEQFFGPGTRLTVL.

The V call is TRBV15, the J call TRBJ1-5; D gene uncertain. The ends were cut back, 0 bases at V and 6 bases at J, with 3 bases in the middle. CDR1 is LNHNV and CDR2 is YYDKDF in the germline V gene (reference sequence). The CDR3 covers 12 residues. As DNA, the CDR3 is TGTGCCACCAGCAGAGAGGCTCAGCCCCAGCATTTT. Its translation is CATSREAQPQHF.